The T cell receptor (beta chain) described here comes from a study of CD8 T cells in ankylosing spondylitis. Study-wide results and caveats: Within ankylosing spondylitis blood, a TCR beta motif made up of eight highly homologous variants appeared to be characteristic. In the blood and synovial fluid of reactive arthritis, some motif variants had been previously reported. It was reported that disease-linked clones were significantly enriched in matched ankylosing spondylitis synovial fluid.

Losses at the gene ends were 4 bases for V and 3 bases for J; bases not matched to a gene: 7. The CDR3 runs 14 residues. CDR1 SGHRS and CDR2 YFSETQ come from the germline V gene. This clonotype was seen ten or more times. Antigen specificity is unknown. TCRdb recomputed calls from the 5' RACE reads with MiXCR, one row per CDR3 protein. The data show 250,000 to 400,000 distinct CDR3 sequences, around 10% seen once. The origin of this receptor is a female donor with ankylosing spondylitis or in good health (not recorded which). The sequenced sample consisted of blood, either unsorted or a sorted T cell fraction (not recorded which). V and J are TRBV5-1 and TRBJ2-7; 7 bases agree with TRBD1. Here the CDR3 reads CASSVRDSDYEQYF. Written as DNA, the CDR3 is TGCGCCAGCAGCGTTCGGGACAGTGACTACGAGCAGTACTTC. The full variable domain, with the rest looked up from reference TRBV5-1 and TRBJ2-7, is KAGVTQTPRYLIKTRGQQVTLSCSPISGHRSVSWYQQTPGQGLQFLFEYFSETQRNKGNFPGRFSGRQFSNSRSEMNVSTLELGDSALYLCASSVRDSDYEQYFGPGTRLTVT.